The rows below give T cell receptor beta chains drawn from one sample of a study of shared clonotypes between healthy human individuals. Repertoires were generated with immunoSEQ multiplex PCR, while TCRdb's copy carries only in-frame clones and drops some. The data hold about 2.4 million clones, with roughly nine tenths observed a single time. Sequenced sample: naive CD4+ T cells sorted from blood. The receptors stem from a man between 18 and 35 years old in good health. CDR3s include the opening cysteine and the closing phenylalanine or tryptophan. The D gene is left open where the match is weak. Rows may omit the clone size; those that give it use once, few, many or a size class.

D: TRBD1
length: 16
V: TRBV28
size: .
J: TRBJ1-4
CDR3: CASNPAGTGSNEKLFF
DNA: TGTGCCAGCAACCCCGCCGGGACAGGGAGTAATGAAAAACTGTTTTTT

D: .
length: 14
V: TRBV6-1
size: .
J: TRBJ2-7
CDR3: CASNRDGGSYEQYF
DNA: TGTGCCAGCAACAGGGACGGCGGCTCCTACGAGCAGTACTTC

D: .
length: 13
V: TRBV7-9
size: .
J: TRBJ1-1
CDR3: CASSSDPGAEAFF
DNA: TGTGCCAGCAGCTCAGATCCCGGGGCTGAAGCTTTCTTT

D: .
length: 13
V: TRBV10-1
size: .
J: TRBJ2-1
CDR3: CASSDPGHNEQFF
DNA: TGCGCCAGCAGTGACCCCGGACACAATGAGCAGTTCTTC

D: .
length: 15
V: TRBV9
size: .
J: TRBJ2-1
CDR3: CASSPNLDRGGEQFF
DNA: TGTGCCAGCAGTCCGAACTTGGACCGAGGAGGCGAGCAGTTCTTC

D: TRBD2
length: 13
V: TRBV5-1
size: .
J: TRBJ2-1
CDR3: CASSQGTSDEQFF
DNA: TGCGCCAGCAGCCAGGGGACTAGCGATGAGCAGTTCTTC

D: .
length: 16
V: TRBV5-1
size: .
J: TRBJ2-7
CDR3: CASSLGAGQRSGEQYF
DNA: TGCGCCAGCAGCTTGGGGGCCGGACAGAGGTCGGGCGAGCAGTACTTC

D: .
length: 14
V: TRBV2
size: .
J: TRBJ1-4
CDR3: CASSLSALMEELFF
DNA: TGTGCCAGCAGTTTGTCAGCCCTCATGGAGGAACTGTTTTTT

D: .
length: 13
V: TRBV6-5
size: .
J: TRBJ1-6
CDR3: CASKGRENSPLHF
DNA: TGTGCCAGTAAGGGGAGGGAGAATTCACCCCTCCACTTT

D: TRBD1
length: 14
V: TRBV6-6
size: .
J: TRBJ2-2
CDR3: CASRTGQGTGELFF
DNA: TGTGCCAGCAGAACGGGACAGGGCACCGGGGAGCTGTTTTTT

D: .
length: 12
V: TRBV30
size: .
J: TRBJ2-1
CDR3: CAWQPGQNEQFF
DNA: TGTGCCTGGCAGCCGGGGCAGAATGAGCAGTTCTTC

D: TRBD1
length: 15
V: TRBV6-5
size: once
J: TRBJ1-1
CDR3: CASSYPGQGNTEAFF
DNA: TGTGCCAGCAGTTACCCGGGACAGGGGAACACTGAAGCTTTCTTT

D: TRBD2
length: 14
V: TRBV7-9
size: .
J: TRBJ2-5
CDR3: CASSSGLAGATQYF
DNA: TGTGCCAGCAGCTCAGGACTAGCGGGGGCGACCCAGTACTTC

D: .
length: 14
V: TRBV5-5
size: .
J: TRBJ2-7
CDR3: CASSFGSEPYEQYF
DNA: TGTGCCAGCAGCTTTGGGTCAGAGCCCTACGAGCAGTACTTC

D: TRBD1
length: 15
V: TRBV9
size: .
J: TRBJ2-3
CDR3: CASSATGGSWDTQYF
DNA: TGTGCCAGCAGCGCCACAGGGGGCTCATGGGATACGCAGTATTTT

D: TRBD2
length: 15
V: TRBV6-6
size: once
J: TRBJ2-1
CDR3: CASTTHPGGNNEQFF
DNA: TGTGCCAGCACTACCCACCCGGGGGGGAACAATGAGCAGTTCTTC

D: .
length: 13
V: TRBV7-9
size: .
J: TRBJ2-1
CDR3: CASNPDSYNEQFF
DNA: TGTGCCAGCAACCCGGACAGTTACAATGAGCAGTTCTTC

D: .
length: 17
V: TRBV7-8
size: .
J: TRBJ1-6
CDR3: CASSPGRPGRFNSPLHF
DNA: TGTGCCAGCAGCCCGGGCCGACCGGGACGTTTTAATTCACCCCTCCACTTT

D: .
length: 15
V: TRBV6-6
size: .
J: TRBJ1-5
CDR3: CASSKDRLSDQPQHF
DNA: TGTGCCAGCAGCAAAGACAGGCTAAGCGATCAGCCCCAGCATTTT

D: TRBD1
length: 14
V: TRBV6-4
size: .
J: TRBJ1-1
CDR3: CASNPSDRVTEAFF
DNA: TGTGCCAGCAACCCCTCGGACAGGGTGACTGAAGCTTTCTTT

D: .
length: 17
V: TRBV11-3
size: .
J: TRBJ2-1
CDR3: CASSLGGWGLGRDEQFF
DNA: TGTGCCAGCAGCTTAGGGGGTTGGGGACTGGGCCGAGATGAGCAGTTCTTC

D: TRBD2
length: 18
V: TRBV5-1
size: once
J: TRBJ2-3
CDR3: CASSRNRLSGGASDTQYF
DNA: TGCGCCAGCAGCCGAAACCGTTTAAGCGGGGGGGCCTCAGATACGCAGTATTTT

D: TRBD1
length: 15
V: TRBV9
size: .
J: TRBJ2-2
CDR3: CASSARTGDTGELFF
DNA: TGTGCCAGCAGCGCCAGGACAGGGGACACCGGGGAGCTGTTTTTT